This T cell receptor (beta chain) is from a study of a mutant IDH1 vaccine in newly diagnosed glioma listed by TCRdb under 2021. Notes on the research overall: Across visits V03 through V10, patients got a total of eight vaccinations, given in weeks 1, 3, 5, 7, 11, 15, 19 and 23. Longitudinal TCRB deep sequencing was done for 25 treated patients, wherever samples were available for exploratory analyses. Peripheral blood samples were drawn at six visits, namely V03 (baseline), V05, V07, V10, V12 and V13. Vaccination started 4-6 weeks after radiotherapy alone, or was given together with temozolomide cycles in the groups whose treatment included chemotherapy. The approximately 30 treated patients were around 62% male and roughly 40% female, with a mean age of about 43 years. Prior to enrollment, patients had been given standard therapy consisting of radiotherapy alone, temozolomide alone, or radiochemotherapy with temozolomide, with the combination given to most patients. Results and caveats for the whole study, not just this receptor: PBMC samples for TCRB deep sequencing were selected based on availability. Immune responses induced by the vaccine were seen in over 90% of patients across multiple MHC alleles. According to the authors, sample limitations meant that analyses of patient blood samples could not be reproduced. Changes in the top peripheral T cell clonotypes picked up by TCRB sequencing did not appear to be linked to pseudoprogression.

Comments on this clone: The antigen it binds to is not known. Base qualities were left out, and no much larger clone turns up one base away.

Cut back by 4 bases and 14 bases, the V and J ends lie 19 bases apart. From its cysteine to its phenylalanine, the CDR3 spans 14 amino acids. Here the CDR3 DNA is all that survives: 42 bases in frame from base 1. Sequences SGHTS (CDR1) and YDEGEE (CDR2) are obtained from the germline V gene. Explained via the paper, the time point label denotes: week 11, during vaccination. Each vaccine dose was 300 ug of a 20-mer mutant IDH1 peptide in Montanide, given subcutaneously with topical imiquimod. The donors had newly diagnosed IDH1-mutant astrocytomas of WHO grade 3 or 4 that showed loss of nuclear ATRX. The samples were drawn from NOA16, a multicentre, single-arm, open-label phase I trial in Germany that tested a mutant IDH1 peptide vaccine in humans for the first time. Genomic DNA for TCRB sequencing was extracted from EDTA blood using the DNeasy Blood and Tissue Kit. Library preparation was by the immunoSEQ multiplex PCR assay. Rearranged TCR beta chain sequences were amplified using the hsTCRB Kit according to the manufacturer's protocol. TCRB libraries were sequenced on an Illumina MiSeq. The source study handled its data this way. Demultiplexing, trimming and gene mapping were performed with the kit vendor's proprietary platform. As stored in TCRdb, this immuneACCESS dataset retains in-frame rearrangements with V and J assigned. A fraction of the clones does not appear; measured against another copy, unresolved V genes explain less than half of the discrepancy, and the remainder lacks a known reason. The D gene and trimming were derived from the DNA, and the V and J assignments and clone size from that table. Present in this sample are around 60,000 clones, roughly 84% of which were seen just once. In total, the top ten clones hold roughly 9% of the sample.

The receptor's source is a woman aged 45-60 years with glioma. The chain is assembled from TRBV5-8 and TRBJ1-6; D gene: possibly TRBD1, on 5 matching bases. The source material was PBMCs, sampled from a glioma patient whose treatment included an IDH1 peptide vaccine. The encoded CDR3 is CASSPRAPPSTLHF. The nucleotide sequence is given as TGTGCCAGCAGCCCCAGGGCCCCGCCGTCAACCCTCCACTTT.